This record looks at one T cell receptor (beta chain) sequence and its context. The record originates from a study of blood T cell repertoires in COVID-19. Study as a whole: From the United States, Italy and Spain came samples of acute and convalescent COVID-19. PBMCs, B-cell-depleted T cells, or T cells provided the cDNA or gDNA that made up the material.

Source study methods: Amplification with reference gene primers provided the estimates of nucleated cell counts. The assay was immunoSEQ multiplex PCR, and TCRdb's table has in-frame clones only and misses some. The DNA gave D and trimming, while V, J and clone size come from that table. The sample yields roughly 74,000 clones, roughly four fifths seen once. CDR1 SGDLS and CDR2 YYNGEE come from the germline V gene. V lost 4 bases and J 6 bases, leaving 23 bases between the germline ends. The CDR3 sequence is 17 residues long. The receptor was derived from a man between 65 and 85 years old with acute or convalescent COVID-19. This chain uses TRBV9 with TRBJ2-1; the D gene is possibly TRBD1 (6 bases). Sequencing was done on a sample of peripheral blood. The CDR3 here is CASSPGMDSLRVNEQFF. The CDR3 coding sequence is TGTGCCAGCAGCCCGGGGATGGACAGCCTTAGGGTCAATGAGCAGTTCTTC.